A selection of T cell receptor beta chains follows, all from one sample in a study of chemoradiotherapy in HPV16-positive cancers. Sequencing used immunoSEQ multiplex PCR; TCRdb keeps in-frame clones, though not all of them. The sample carries 25,000 to 40,000 clones, nearly 90% recorded once. Sequencing used blood, obtained from a patient who underwent chemoradiotherapy. The receptors stem from a human donor with HPV-associated anogenital cancer. Both conserved end residues are part of each CDR3.

v_call | cdr3_aa
TRBV7-2 | CASSSGVASQPQHF
TRBV6-6 | CASSRRVAGNQPQHF
TRBV19 | CASSIEGGLGNQPQHF
TRBV11-2 | CASSPGTGGAGETQYF
TRBV4-3 | CASSQDLVTGELFF
TRBV19 | CASSIGLALSIEQFF
TRBV9 | CASSRRLPSTDTQYF
TRBV7-2 | CASSLGPSGNTIYF
TRBV4-1 | CASSQARGRWETQYF
TRBV5-5 | CASSRTSRDEQYF
TRBV25-1 | CASSETGVGDTQYF
TRBV5-4 | CASSAGHTSVTGELFF
TRBV9 | CASSPGLPPGEQYF
TRBV14 | CASSQDPILLGRTGELFF
TRBV9 | CASSVTTVPLETQYF
TRBV30 | CAWSWEGEENGQYF
TRBV6-5 | CASSLRDRPNQPQHF
TRBV6-6 | CASSLQGSLNEQFF
TRBV4-1 | CASSQERGGSSYEQYF
TRBV23-1 | CASRAGLAGERSYNEQFF
TRBV6-5 | CASSYSGGVNQPQHF
TRBV4-1 | CASSQLQWNGGGPTQYF
TRBV7-9 | CASSLGGLAGVGDTQYF
TRBV29-1 | CSVVQGTNEKLFF
TRBV5-5 | CASVDLGVGDEQYF
TRBV5-5 | CASSLGDPSGYTF
TRBV14 | CASSPHLGGNEQFF
TRBV4-3 | CASSLSRSVENTF
TRBV5-8 | CASSYDGGISTEQFF
TRBV6-5 | CASSYSRAQETQYF
TRBV7-2 | CASKEAPNQPQHF
TRBV7-2 | CASSLVVSQETQYF
TRBV18 | CASSPGLAGGEQFF
TRBV2 | CAMQFGTSGTNEQFF
TRBV4-2 | CASSQPRQGVGEAFF
TRBV6-1 | CASGWAGGSNQPQHF
TRBV5-1 | CASSLVSGGPLQETQYF
TRBV19 | CASSIENALTGELFF
TRBV29-1 | CSVEGGNTIYF
TRBV10-1 | CASSERTSGGTDTQYF
TRBV9 | CASSQTAWDTIYF
TRBV19 | CASSMEGAIPYEQYF
TRBV7-8 | CASSLGGRNTEAFF
TRBV2 | CASSEARVTNNSPLHF
TRBV5-1 | CASSLPTNTQYF
TRBV6-1 | CASSESRGGELFF
TRBV18 | CASSPEQGTDTQYF
TRBV7-2 | CASSIKGAGELFF
TRBV2 | CASSEAGQGDGYTF
TRBV5-1 | CASSLTGLAGDWETQYF
TRBV5-1 | CASSLAKGVGSTEAFF